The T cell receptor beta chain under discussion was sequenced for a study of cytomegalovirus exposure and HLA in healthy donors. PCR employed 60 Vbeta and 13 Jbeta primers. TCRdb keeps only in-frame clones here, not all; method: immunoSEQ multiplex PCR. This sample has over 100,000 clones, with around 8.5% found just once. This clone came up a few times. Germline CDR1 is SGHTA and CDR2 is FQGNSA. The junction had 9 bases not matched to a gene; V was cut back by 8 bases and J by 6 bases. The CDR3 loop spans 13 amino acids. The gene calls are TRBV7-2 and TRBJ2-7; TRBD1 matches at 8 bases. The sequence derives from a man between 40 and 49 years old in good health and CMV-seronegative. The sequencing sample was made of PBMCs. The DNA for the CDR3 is TGTGCCAGCGCGGACAGGGCCCCCCTCGAGCAGTACTTC. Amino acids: CASADRAPLEQYF.